This passage covers 29 T cell receptor beta chains from one sample sequenced in a study of response to subunit inactivated influenza vaccine. TCRdb redid the calling of the RT-PCR reads with MiXCR, one entry per CDR3 protein. The table records about 180,000 distinct CDR3 sequences, about 9% of them present only once. Sequenced material: non-naive T cells sorted from PBMCs, taken on the day of vaccination. All receptors come from a man between 50 and 59 years old who received an inactivated influenza vaccine.

This clonotype turned up a few times. This chain connects TRBV7-8 to TRBJ2-1; D remains unclear. V lost 1 base, J lost 7 bases, and 11 bases lay in between. The length of the CDR3 is 14 residues. CDR1 is SGHVS, CDR2 FQNEAQ, per germline. The CDR3 spells CASSLGSVGNEQFF. The CDR3 nucleotides read TGTGCCAGCAGCTTAGGGTCAGTTGGGAATGAGCAGTTCTTC. Combining the CDR3 with reference TRBV7-8 and TRBJ2-1 gives the whole variable domain GAGVSQSPRYKVAKRGQDVALRCDPISGHVSLFWYQQALGQGPEFLTYFQNEAQLDKSGLPSDRFFAERPEGSVSTLKIQRTQQEDSAVYLCASSLGSVGNEQFFGPGTRLTVL.

This clonotype was recorded a few times. At one boundary the junction diverges from the germline segment, which might be a read error. This chain uses TRBV20-1 with TRBJ2-1; tentatively, D is TRBD2 (6 bases). Germline assignment: CDR1 DFQATT and CDR2 SNEGSKA (reference sequence). The CDR3 runs to 13 residues. CDR3 region: CSPRDTSRNEQFF. In nucleotides, the CDR3 is TGCAGTCCTAGAGATACTAGCCGCAATGAGCAGTTCTTC.

This clonotype was picked up many times. This chain uses TRBV7-9 with TRBJ1-3; D is uncertain. CDR3 length: 13 amino acids. V was trimmed by 3 bases and J by 4 bases, leaving 7 bases between them. CDR1 and CDR2 (germline): SEHNR, FQNEAQ (reference sequence). The CDR3 reads CASSFDLGNTIYF. CDR3 DNA: TGTGCCAGCAGCTTTGACCTCGGAAACACCATATATTTT.

The chain recombines TRBV28 with TRBJ1-1; D possibly corresponds to TRBD1 (6 bases). The CDR3 has 13 residues. Per germline, CDR1 MDHEN and CDR2 SYDVKM. Trimming cost V 7 bases and J 5 bases, with 14 bases left between them. DNA for the CDR3: TGTGCCAGCATTCGTCAGACAGGTACTGAAGCTTTCTTT. Translated: CASIRQTGTEAFF.

This clonotype was recorded only once. The chain joins TRBV20-1 to TRBJ1-1; TRBD1 might be the D (5 bases). CDR1 and CDR2 (germline): DFQATT, SNEGSKA (reference sequence). With 2 bases removed from V and 7 bases from J, the gap between germline ends came to 14 bases. The CDR3 sequence is 13 residues long. The chain's CDR3 is CSARSQGFIEAFF. The DNA of the CDR3 is TGCAGTGCTAGAAGTCAGGGATTTATTGAAGCTTTCTTT.

Ten or more counts support this clonotype. This sequence joins TRBV12-3 or TRBV12-4 and TRBJ2-5, with D possibly matching TRBD2 (6 bases). This CDR3 is built from 14 residues. Trimming pared 3 bases from V and 5 bases from J, leaving 13 bases between. The CDR3: CASSFWGVSETQYF. The CDR3, as DNA: TGTGCCAGCAGTTTTTGGGGGGTTAGCGAGACCCAGTACTTC.

CDR3 DNA: TGTGCCAGCAGCTTGCCCAAGGCAGAGACCCAGTACTTC. Its translation: CASSLPKAETQYF. The chain recombines TRBV7-2 with TRBJ2-5; D is ambiguous. The CDR3 contains 13 residues. V was clipped by 3 bases and J by 4 bases, with 9 bases between them. Germline V lookup: CDR1 SGHTA, CDR2 FQGNSA.

The table lists this clonotype with a few counts. The genes are TRBV7-2 and TRBJ1-2; D unclear. The germline V gene has CDR1 SGHTA and CDR2 FQGNSA. This CDR3 is built from 18 residues. Trimming took 1 base from V and 2 from J, leaving 20 bases between them. For the CDR3, the DNA is TGTGCCAGCAGCTTAGGGTTAATTGGCCGACCACCCAACTATGGCTACACCTTC. Protein: CASSLGLIGRPPNYGYTF. Full variable domain (rest looked up from reference TRBV7-2 and TRBJ1-2): GAGVSQSPSNKVTEKGKDVELRCDPISGHTALYWYRQSLGQGLEFLIYFQGNSAPDKSGLPSDRFSAERTGGSVSTLTIQRTQQEDSAVYLCASSLGLIGRPPNYGYTFGSGTRLTVV.

This clonotype was picked up a small number of times. The J gene is TRBJ1-6, the V gene TRBV3-1; TRBD1 might be the D (6 bases). V was clipped by 4 bases and J by 8 bases, with 15 bases between them. CDR1 and CDR2 (germline): LGHDT, YNNKEL (reference sequence). The CDR3 is made up of 15 amino acids. In DNA form, the CDR3 reads TGTGCCAGCAGCCGAGGGGACACGTTGGATTCACCCCTCCACTTT. It translates to CASSRGDTLDSPLHF.

The sample holds many counts of this clonotype. The CDR3 sequence is CASSLAESGTDTQYF. CDR3 DNA: TGTGCCAGCAGCTTAGCGGAATCAGGCACAGATACGCAGTATTTT. J is TRBJ2-3 and V is TRBV7-9; D ambiguous. V shed 0 bases and J shed 1 base, with 8 bases lying between them. There are 15 residues in the CDR3. Germline CDR1 is SEHNR and CDR2 is FQNEAQ (reference sequence).

This clonotype was observed many times. This rearrangement joins TRBV5-8 to TRBJ2-1; TRBD2 matches at 8 bases. V dropped 4 bases and J dropped 4; count of bases not matched to a gene: 13. Germline-derived CDR1 and CDR2 are SGHTS and YDEGEE. The CDR3 extends over 17 amino acids. The CDR3 nucleotides read TGTGCCAGCAGCCGCAGAATAGCGGGAACGCGGTACAATGAGCAGTTCTTC. Translation: CASSRRIAGTRYNEQFF.

V and J are TRBV27 and TRBJ1-6, with D hard to call. The CDR3 extends over 15 amino acids. Germline loops: CDR1 MNHEY, CDR2 SMNVEV (reference sequence). V was trimmed by 5 bases and J by 6 bases, leaving 14 bases between them. CDR3 DNA: TGTGCCAGCAGTGCGTATTTGGGCGGTAATTCACCCCTCCACTTT. Amino acid sequence: CASSAYLGGNSPLHF.

At least ten counts were recorded for this clonotype. The chain carries TRBV7-9 and TRBJ1-6; TRBD1 matches 7 bases. After removal of 6 bases from V and 7 bases from J, the junction contained 12 bases not matched to a gene. This CDR3 comprises 16 residues. Germline values: CDR1 SEHNR, CDR2 FQNEAQ (reference sequence). CDR3 loop: CASSPGTDLWNSPLHF. In DNA, the CDR3 is TGTGCCAGCAGTCCAGGGACAGACCTATGGAATTCACCCCTCCACTTT.

A few counts support this clonotype. The chain couples TRBV29-1 to TRBJ1-6; TRBD1 agrees at 7 bases. V shed 5 bases and J 5 bases; nucleotides not matched to a gene: 6. Per germline, CDR1 SQVTM and CDR2 ANQGSEA. The CDR3 runs to 14 residues. CDR3 protein: CSVRQGDNNSPLHF. For the CDR3, the DNA is TGCAGCGTTAGACAGGGAGATAATAATTCACCCCTCCACTTT. Full variable domain (remainder filled in from reference TRBV29-1 and TRBJ1-6): SAVISQKPSRDICQRGTSLTIQCQVDSQVTMMFWYRQQPGQSLTLIATANQGSEATYESGFVIDKFPISRPNLTFSTLTVSNMSPEDSSIYLCSVRQGDNNSPLHFGNGTRLTVT.

The chain uses TRBV5-1 and TRBJ2-7; 10 bases match TRBD1. The CDR3 is made up of 15 amino acids. With V trimmed by 0 bases and J by 6 bases, 6 bases remained unmatched. The germline CDR1 and CDR2 sequences are SGHRS and YFSETQ. The chain's CDR3 is CASSLGRQGATEQYF. For the CDR3, the DNA is TGCGCCAGCAGCTTGGGTAGACAGGGGGCGACCGAGCAGTACTTC.

The chain uses TRBV7-2 and TRBJ2-3; 8 bases align to TRBD2. The CDR3 runs 12 residues. From germline, CDR1 is SGHTA and CDR2 FQGNSA. V lost 4 bases and J lost 10; bases outside the gene matches: 4. CDR3 nucleotide sequence: TGTGCCAGCAGCTCCCCCGGGGGGGCGCAGTATTTT. It translates to CASSSPGGAQYF.

This clonotype was observed a handful of times. The DNA of the CDR3 is TGTGCCACCAGTGATAGCACGGAGACTGAAGCTTTCTTT. It codes for CATSDSTETEAFF. The chain uses TRBV24-1 and TRBJ1-1, with D unclear. Germline CDR1 and CDR2: KGHDR and SFDVKD. The germline V and J ends were trimmed by 3 bases and 5 bases, with 9 bases remaining between them. CDR3 length: 13 residues.

This clonotype occurred many times. This chain connects TRBV12-3 or TRBV12-4 to TRBJ1-3; D is perhaps TRBD1 (5 bases). This CDR3 contains 12 residues. Trimming removed 4 bases at V and 4 bases at J, with 5 bases between. This CDR3 is CASSSGGNTIYF. In nucleotides, the CDR3 is TGTGCCAGCAGTTCAGGGGGAAACACCATATATTTT.

The chain carries TRBV6-5 and TRBJ1-1; tentative D call: TRBD1 (6 bases). This CDR3 is built from 15 residues. V lost 5 bases, J lost 4 bases, and 17 bases lay in between. CDR1 and CDR2 (germline): MNHEY, SVGAGI. As DNA, the CDR3 is TGTGCCAGCAGTCACCTCCGGGACATTGGCACTGAAGCTTTCTTT. Translation gives CASSHLRDIGTEAFF.

This clonotype was seen at least ten times. The rearrangement uses TRBV18 and TRBJ2-2; 10 bases fit TRBD2. This CDR3 region has 16 residues. With V trimmed by 5 bases and J by 0 bases, 3 bases remained unmatched. The germline V gene encodes CDR1 KGHSH and CDR2 LQKENI. This chain's CDR3 is CASSSGTSANTGELFF. Here the CDR3 DNA reads TGTGCCAGCTCATCGGGGACTAGCGCGAACACCGGGGAGCTGTTTTTT.

This clonotype was counted ten times or more. CDR3 residues: CASSDGTGLQGALNVPDTQYF. The CDR3 DNA reads TGCGCCAGCAGCGACGGGACAGGGCTTCAAGGGGCCCTAAACGTCCCAGATACGCAGTATTTT. The V and J genes are TRBV5-1 and TRBJ2-3; 9 nucleotides line up with TRBD1. Germline CDR1 reads SGHRS; CDR2 reads YFSETQ. The CDR3 extends over 21 amino acids. Losses at the gene ends were 4 bases for V and 4 bases for J; bases not matched to a gene: 25.

J is TRBJ2-7 and V is TRBV3-1; 9 bases agree with TRBD1. CDR3 size: 14 residues. Germline CDR1 is LGHDT and CDR2 is YNNKEL (reference sequence). Losses at the gene ends were 7 bases for V and 6 bases for J; bases not matched to a gene: 10. The CDR3 reads CASTLGTGRSEQYF. The CDR3 DNA reads as TGTGCCAGCACCCTTGGGACAGGGCGCTCCGAGCAGTACTTC.

This clonotype was seen more than once but under ten times. At one end the junction does not follow the germline gene, possibly because of a read error. V is TRBV5-1 and J is TRBJ2-7; 8 nucleotides match TRBD1. The CDR3 contains 13 residues. Germline CDR1 is SGHRS and CDR2 is YFSETQ. CDR3 nucleotides: TGCGCCAGCAGCTTGGCCCTTCCGGGACAGGCCCAATTC. This sequence encodes CASSLALPGQAQF.

Ten or more counts support this clonotype. This chain uses TRBV7-2 with TRBJ2-3; D remains ambiguous. The length of the CDR3 is 15 residues. CDR1 is SGHTA and CDR2 is FQGNSA in the germline V gene. V was cut by 3 bases and J by 4 bases, with 14 bases left in between. CDR3 nucleotides: TGTGCCAGCAGCTTCATTCGCCCTGGGGCAGATACGCAGTATTTT. It translates to CASSFIRPGADTQYF.

J is TRBJ1-1 and V is TRBV14; no clear D gene. The germline gives CDR1 SGHDN, CDR2 FVKESK. This CDR3 contains 16 residues. The ends were cut back, 1 base at V and 2 bases at J, with 14 bases in the middle. The CDR3 coding sequence is TGTGCCAGCAGCCAAGGCCCAGGACGGCCCAACACTGAAGCTTTCTTT. This encodes CASSQGPGRPNTEAFF.

This clonotype was seen a few times. The chain is built from TRBV20-1 and TRBJ2-3; D not resolved. Trimming left V 0 bases short and J 4 bases short, with 5 bases between. The CDR3 runs 12 residues. Germline values: CDR1 DFQATT, CDR2 SNEGSKA (reference sequence). In nucleotides, the CDR3 is TGCAGTGCTAGAGATTTCCCAGATACGCAGTATTTT. Its protein product is CSARDFPDTQYF.

The rearrangement uses TRBV6-5 and TRBJ2-1, with D possibly being TRBD1 or TRBD2 (5 bases each). The CDR3 is 14 amino acids. V gave up 0 bases and J gave up 4 bases, with 7 bases separating them. CDR1 is MNHEY and CDR2 is SVGAGI in the germline V gene. The CDR3 region has the DNA TGTGCCAGCAGTTACTCCTGGGGGTACAATGAGCAGTTCTTC. Protein: CASSYSWGYNEQFF.

The rearrangement joins TRBV18 to TRBJ2-5; 7 nucleotides match TRBD1. The CDR3 consists of 14 residues. Germline assignment: CDR1 KGHSH and CDR2 LQKENI. V was clipped by 1 base and J by 7 bases; unmatched bases: 6. CDR3 sequence: CASSPRQGEGTQYF. The CDR3 bases are TGTGCCAGCTCACCACGACAGGGAGAGGGGACCCAGTACTTC.

This clonotype was observed a handful of times. The chain combines TRBV21-1 with TRBJ1-2; the table's D call TRBD1 went unverified against the DNA. TRBV21-1 is shown as a pseudogene. CDR3 length equals 16 residues. Here the CDR3 DNA reads TGTGCCAGCGCGGGAATCCGGGACAGAAATAACTATGGCTACACCTTC. Encoded protein: CASAGIRDRNNYGYTF.